The rows below give T cell receptor beta chains drawn from one sample of a study of blood T cell repertoires in COVID-19. Sequenced by immunoSEQ multiplex PCR; TCRdb stores in-frame clones only, minus some. The table includes 250,000 to 300,000 clones, approximately 91% detected once. Sequenced: PBMCs or T cells enriched from blood (not recorded which). The receptor source for this set is a human donor in a cohort exposed to, infected with or recovered from COVID-19 (not recorded which). The donor label of this sample is uncertain. CDR3s include the opening cysteine and the closing phenylalanine or tryptophan. D genes are given only for firm matches. The size entry is marked missing in some rows and otherwise reads once, few, many or a size class.

D: NA
V: TRBV29-1
size: NA
J: TRBJ1-3
CDR3: CSGRGSGNTIYF
DNA: TGCAGCGGGAGGGGCTCTGGAAACACCATATATTTT

D: TRBD2
V: TRBV4-2
size: few
J: TRBJ2-7
CDR3: CASSQVAGTGSSYEQYF
DNA: TGTGCCAGCAGCCAAGTAGCGGGGACCGGCAGCTCCTACGAGCAGTACTTC

D: NA
V: TRBV4-1
size: NA
J: TRBJ1-2
CDR3: CASSQEPGAPGYTF
DNA: TGCGCCAGCAGCCAAGAGCCAGGGGCCCCTGGCTACACCTTC

D: NA
V: TRBV4-1
size: few
J: TRBJ2-7
CDR3: CASSQAQGYEQYF
DNA: TGCGCCAGCAGCCAAGCACAGGGATACGAGCAGTACTTC

D: TRBD2
V: TRBV5-6
size: once
J: TRBJ2-5
CDR3: CASSLEGGEGTQYF
DNA: TGTGCCAGCAGCTTGGAGGGAGGGGAAGGGACCCAGTACTTC

D: NA
V: TRBV2
size: NA
J: TRBJ1-1
CDR3: CASSKRQPNTEAFF
DNA: TGTGCCAGCAGTAAGAGACAGCCAAACACTGAAGCTTTCTTT

D: TRBD2
V: TRBV19
size: NA
J: TRBJ2-1
CDR3: CASSMPSGAGDEQFF
DNA: TGTGCCAGTAGTATGCCTAGCGGGGCAGGGGATGAGCAGTTCTTC

D: NA
V: TRBV6-6
size: NA
J: TRBJ1-6
CDR3: CASNPTAAYNSPLHF
DNA: TGTGCCAGCAATCCGACTGCTGCCTATAATTCACCCCTCCACTTT

D: NA
V: TRBV7-9
size: NA
J: TRBJ1-1
CDR3: CASSLAGGNEAFF
DNA: TGTGCCAGCAGCTTAGCGGGAGGTAATGAAGCTTTCTTT

D: NA
V: TRBV3-1/TRBV3-2
size: NA
J: TRBJ1-5
CDR3: CASSQGHQPQHF
DNA: TGTGCCAGCAGCCAGGGGCACCAGCCCCAGCATTTT

D: TRBD1
V: TRBV5-6
size: NA
J: TRBJ1-1
CDR3: CASSPFDRDTEAFF
DNA: TGTGCCAGCAGCCCCTTCGACAGGGACACTGAAGCTTTCTTT

D: NA
V: TRBV29-1
size: NA
J: TRBJ2-7
CDR3: CSDTPRDSSSYEQYF
DNA: TGCAGCGATACCCCCAGGGACTCCAGCTCCTACGAGCAGTACTTC

D: NA
V: TRBV7-8
size: NA
J: TRBJ2-7
CDR3: CASSLPSSYEQYF
DNA: TGTGCCAGCAGCTTACCCTCGTCCTACGAGCAGTACTTC

D: NA
V: TRBV21-1
size: NA
J: TRBJ2-4
CDR3: CASSNLAGDLAKNIQYF
DNA: TGTGCCAGCAGCAATCTAGCGGGGGACCTAGCCAAAAACATTCAGTACTTC

D: TRBD1
V: TRBV19
size: NA
J: TRBJ1-5
CDR3: CASSTTGEGNQPQHF
DNA: TGTGCCAGTAGTACAACAGGGGAGGGCAATCAGCCCCAGCATTTT

D: NA
V: TRBV10-1
size: NA
J: TRBJ2-5
CDR3: CASSGLPGQGTQETQYF
DNA: TGCGCCAGCAGTGGACTCCCGGGACAAGGGACCCAAGAGACCCAGTACTTC

D: NA
V: TRBV29-1
size: NA
J: TRBJ1-6
CDR3: CGSGGQHSPLHF
DNA: TGCGGCTCCGGTGGGCAGCATTCACCCCTCCACTTT

D: NA
V: TRBV5-5
size: NA
J: TRBJ2-7
CDR3: CASSLGSPGSYEQYF
DNA: TGTGCCAGCAGCTTGGGTAGCCCTGGCTCCTACGAGCAGTACTTC

D: NA
V: TRBV5-1
size: NA
J: TRBJ1-1
CDR3: CASSLDWGLNTEAFF
DNA: TGCGCCAGCAGCTTGGATTGGGGCCTGAACACTGAAGCTTTCTTT

D: TRBD1
V: TRBV12-5
size: NA
J: TRBJ2-3
CDR3: CASGLVPWGQGGTDTQYF
DNA: TGTGCTAGTGGTTTGGTACCCTGGGGACAGGGGGGCACAGATACGCAGTATTTT

D: TRBD1
V: TRBV29-1
size: NA
J: TRBJ1-2
CDR3: CSVATGGDYGYTF
DNA: TGCAGCGTCGCGACAGGGGGCGACTATGGCTACACCTTC

D: NA
V: TRBV12-3/TRBV12-4
size: NA
J: TRBJ2-7
CDR3: CASSLGGGREQYF
DNA: TGTGCCAGCAGTTTAGGAGGGGGTAGGGAGCAGTACTTC

D: TRBD1
V: TRBV19
size: once
J: TRBJ1-2
CDR3: CASSIDRSPSGGGAYGYTF
DNA: TGTGCCAGTAGTATAGATCGTTCCCCCTCTGGAGGGGGCGCGTATGGCTACACCTTC

D: NA
V: TRBV19
size: NA
J: TRBJ2-5
CDR3: CASSSQFQETQYF
DNA: TGTGCCAGTAGTTCTCAGTTCCAAGAGACCCAGTACTTC

D: TRBD1
V: TRBV19
size: NA
J: TRBJ1-2
CDR3: CATARIRGGGDGYTF
DNA: TGTGCCACCGCACGCATTAGAGGAGGGGGCGATGGCTACACCTTC

D: TRBD1
V: TRBV19
size: once
J: TRBJ1-6
CDR3: CASRTGRWDNSPLHF
DNA: TGTGCCAGTAGGACAGGGCGCTGGGATAATTCACCCCTCCACTTT

D: TRBD1
V: TRBV5-4
size: NA
J: TRBJ1-2
CDR3: CASSFTGGGGYTF
DNA: TGTGCCAGCAGCTTCACAGGGGGGGGTGGCTACACCTTC

D: NA
V: TRBV20-1
size: NA
J: TRBJ2-3
CDR3: CSASGGGLEDTQYF
DNA: TGCAGTGCTAGTGGAGGGGGCCTTGAGGATACGCAGTATTTT

D: NA
V: TRBV30
size: once
J: TRBJ2-7
CDR3: CAWTQGGYEQYF
DNA: TGTGCCTGGACCCAGGGGGGCTACGAGCAGTACTTC

D: NA
V: TRBV20-1
size: few
J: TRBJ1-1
CDR3: CSASPGRETEAFF
DNA: TGCAGTGCTAGTCCCGGGCGGGAAACTGAAGCTTTCTTT

D: NA
V: TRBV10-3
size: NA
J: TRBJ1-2
CDR3: CAISESGSKITLYGYTF
DNA: TGTGCCATCAGTGAGTCGGGCAGTAAAATCACACTCTATGGCTACACCTTC

D: TRBD1
V: TRBV5-5
size: NA
J: TRBJ1-5
CDR3: CASSFGTVGNQPQHF
DNA: TGTGCCAGCAGCTTCGGGACAGTAGGCAATCAGCCCCAGCATTTT

D: TRBD1
V: TRBV5-1
size: once
J: TRBJ2-5
CDR3: CASSNGQGLQETQYF
DNA: TGCGCCAGCAGCAACGGACAGGGCCTCCAAGAGACCCAGTACTTC

D: TRBD1
V: TRBV5-1
size: few
J: TRBJ2-2
CDR3: CASSSGTGVTGELFF
DNA: TGCGCCAGCAGCTCCGGGACAGGAGTGACCGGGGAGCTGTTTTTT

D: NA
V: TRBV27
size: NA
J: TRBJ1-2
CDR3: CASSFQGGDYGYTF
DNA: TGTGCCAGCAGCTTCCAAGGAGGGGACTATGGCTACACCTTC

D: TRBD2
V: TRBV27
size: NA
J: TRBJ2-7
CDR3: CASSFTGGEQYF
DNA: TGTGCCAGCAGTTTTACGGGGGGCGAGCAGTACTTC

D: NA
V: TRBV7-9
size: once
J: TRBJ1-2
CDR3: CASSLGDTYGYTF
DNA: TGTGCCAGCAGCTTAGGGGACACCTATGGCTACACCTTC

D: NA
V: TRBV27
size: once
J: TRBJ2-7
CDR3: CASRRFGGADEQYF
DNA: TGTGCCAGCAGGCGTTTTGGGGGGGCTGACGAGCAGTACTTC

D: NA
V: TRBV6-5
size: NA
J: TRBJ1-1
CDR3: CASRVTGLITEAFF
DNA: TGTGCCAGCAGGGTGACAGGACTTATCACTGAAGCTTTCTTT

D: NA
V: TRBV30
size: NA
J: TRBJ1-2
CDR3: CAWSSDINYGYTF
DNA: TGTGCCTGGAGTTCAGACATAAACTATGGCTACACCTTC

D: TRBD1
V: TRBV7-2
size: NA
J: TRBJ1-2
CDR3: CASSTLLQGVRGYTF
DNA: TGTGCCAGCAGCACCCTCTTACAGGGGGTGAGAGGCTACACCTTC

D: TRBD1
V: TRBV19
size: NA
J: TRBJ1-5
CDR3: CASSIGRGQVNNQPQHF
DNA: TGTGCCAGTAGTATTGGAAGGGGGCAGGTCAACAATCAGCCCCAGCATTTT

D: NA
V: TRBV7-3
size: NA
J: TRBJ2-1
CDR3: CASSLNSGSEQFF
DNA: TGTGCCAGCAGCCTAAACAGCGGTTCGGAGCAGTTCTTC

D: TRBD1
V: TRBV7-9
size: once
J: TRBJ1-2
CDR3: CASGSGQGNSYTF
DNA: TGTGCCAGCGGTTCGGGACAGGGGAATAGCTACACCTTC

D: TRBD1
V: TRBV2
size: NA
J: TRBJ2-3
CDR3: CASRPGQGTDTQYF
DNA: TGTGCCAGCAGACCGGGACAGGGCACAGATACGCAGTATTTT

D: TRBD1
V: TRBV5-6
size: few
J: TRBJ1-1
CDR3: CASRQGLDAEAFF
DNA: TGTGCCAGCAGACAGGGGTTGGACGCTGAAGCTTTCTTT

D: TRBD2
V: TRBV3-1/TRBV3-2
size: NA
J: TRBJ2-7
CDR3: CASSPTSGGRYEQYF
DNA: TGTGCCAGCAGCCCGACTAGCGGGGGGCGGTACGAGCAGTACTTC

D: TRBD1
V: TRBV6-5
size: NA
J: TRBJ1-1
CDR3: CASLGQGNTEAFF
DNA: TGTGCCAGCCTGGGACAGGGGAACACTGAAGCTTTCTTT

D: NA
V: TRBV19
size: NA
J: TRBJ1-1
CDR3: CASSIDRVNTEAFF
DNA: TGTGCCAGTAGTATAGACAGGGTTAACACTGAAGCTTTCTTT

D: NA
V: TRBV30
size: NA
J: TRBJ1-6
CDR3: CAWSVTHEGVGTPLHF
DNA: TGTGCCTGGAGTGTTACCCATGAGGGGGTGGGTACACCCCTCCACTTT

D: TRBD2
V: TRBV5-4
size: NA
J: TRBJ2-5
CDR3: CASSRTSRETQYF
DNA: TGTGCCAGCAGCCGGACTAGCAGGGAGACCCAGTACTTC

D: NA
V: TRBV7-3
size: NA
J: TRBJ2-1
CDR3: CASSEGNEQFF
DNA: TGTGCCAGCAGCGAGGGCAATGAGCAGTTCTTC

D: NA
V: TRBV5-1
size: NA
J: TRBJ2-3
CDR3: CASSTTGQLTDTQYF
DNA: TGCGCCAGCAGTACAACGGGACAACTCACAGATACGCAGTATTTT

D: TRBD1
V: TRBV27
size: NA
J: TRBJ2-7
CDR3: CASSLGTGSYEQYF
DNA: TGTGCCAGCAGTTTAGGGACAGGGTCCTACGAGCAGTACTTC